This TCR beta chain came from a study of T-cell memory formation after mild COVID-19. Study information: Clusters were largely donor specific. General observations from the study: Some clones that responded turned up in pre-infection memory, which suggests that cross-reactive memory joined in. Most CD4+ clones that shrank were in CM and EM, while CD8+ ones turned up in EMRA.

Germline-derived CDR1 and CDR2 are ENHRY and SYGVKD. The V and J ends lost 4 bases and 5 bases, in that order; junction bases with no gene match: 5. The CDR3 runs 15 residues. The 5'RACE method, run with constant-segment primers, produced TCR alpha and TCR beta cDNA libraries (carrying sample barcodes and UMIs). TCRdb ran MiXCR on the 5' RACE reads and lists one entry per CDR3 protein. The repertoire has about 130,000 distinct CDR3 sequences, over 15% of them found once; the top ten carry approximately 5.5%. In the case of this clonotype: What it binds is unknown.

This rearrangement joins TRBV10-3 to TRBJ2-2; 9 positions agree with TRBD2. Sequenced sample: PBMCs or a T cell subset sorted from them (not recorded which). The sequence derives from a man aged 18 to 29 who had mild COVID-19 (a few samples of this study predate the infection). Cell type and time point are not known. Here the CDR3 reads CAISGGLARTGELFF. Here the CDR3 DNA reads TGTGCCATCAGTGGGGGACTAGCAAGAACCGGGGAGCTGTTTTTT.